This is a list of T cell receptor beta chains from one sample in a study of cytomegalovirus exposure and HLA in healthy donors. Data came from immunoSEQ multiplex PCR; TCRdb stores just in-frame clones and leaves some out. Its table records 100,000 to 150,000 clones. Sequenced: PBMCs. These receptors were obtained from a man aged 25-45 years in good health and CMV-seronegative. Each CDR3 is given with its conserved first and last residue. Fields, in order: J gene, V gene, D gene, CDR3 DNA, CDR3 protein. D genes are given only for firm matches.

TRBJ1-2	TRBV11-2	.	TGTGCCAGCAGCTTAGGCGCGGAGGGAGGCTACACCTTC	CASSLGAEGGYTF
TRBJ2-1	TRBV7-9	TRBD2	TGTGCCAGCAGCTTAGCTACTAGCGGGAGAGTAAATGAGCAGTTCTTC	CASSLATSGRVNEQFF
TRBJ1-1	TRBV7-9	TRBD1	TGTGCCAGCAGCTTTTGGGGACAGAGGAACACTGAAGCTTTCTTT	CASSFWGQRNTEAFF
TRBJ1-1	TRBV25-1	TRBD1	TGTGCCAGCAGGGGGACAGGGGTAGAGCGGTATACGGGAACTGAAGCTTTCTTT	CASRGTGVERYTGTEAFF
TRBJ1-1	TRBV2	TRBD1	TGTGCCAGCAGTGAATCCAGGGGGTACATGAACACTGAAGCTTTCTTT	CASSESRGYMNTEAFF
TRBJ1-2	TRBV29-1	.	TGCAGCGTTCCATCCGGACTGATCTATGGCTACACCTTC	CSVPSGLIYGYTF
TRBJ2-1	TRBV25-1	TRBD2	TGTGCCAGCAGTGATGTACCTAGCGGGTACAATGAGCAGTTCTTC	CASSDVPSGYNEQFF
TRBJ2-1	TRBV30	TRBD2	TGTGCCTGGGGGAGACTAGCGCTCTACAATGAGCAGTTCTTC	CAWGRLALYNEQFF
TRBJ2-3	TRBV7-2	.	TGTGCCAGCAGCTTAGCGGCTAGCAGGAGTGCTCGGGATACGCAGTATTTT	CASSLAASRSARDTQYF
TRBJ2-6	TRBV11-2	.	TGTGCCAGCAGCCGATCAGGATTAACTGGGGCCAACGTCCTGACTTTC	CASSRSGLTGANVLTF
TRBJ1-5	TRBV6-1	.	TGTGCCAGCAGTGAAGAGGGGCGTCAGCCCCAGCATTTT	CASSEEGRQPQHF
TRBJ2-1	TRBV7-3	.	TGTGCCAGCAGCTTAGACCAGGGCCTCTACAATGAGCAGTTCTTC	CASSLDQGLYNEQFF
TRBJ2-2	TRBV6-5	.	TGTGCCAGCAGAAAGAGCGGACTCAACACCGGGGAGCTGTTTTTT	CASRKSGLNTGELFF
TRBJ2-7	TRBV21-1	.	TGTGCCAGCAGCAAAAACGCCCTAGAATCCAACGAGCAGTACTTC	CASSKNALESNEQYF
TRBJ2-5	TRBV7-9	TRBD1	TGTGCCAGCAGCCCGACAGGGTCTGAGACCCAGTACTTC	CASSPTGSETQYF
TRBJ2-5	TRBV5-1	.	TGCGCCAGCAGGAAAGCACAGGTCCAAGAGACCCAGTACTTC	CASRKAQVQETQYF
TRBJ1-2	TRBV28	TRBD1	TGTGCCAGCAGTTTTATGAGACCAAAACAGGGGTACTATGGCTACACCTTC	CASSFMRPKQGYYGYTF
TRBJ1-2	TRBV5-1	TRBD1	TGCGCCAGCAGCCTGGGGGCAGGGGGCGCGTCCGGCTACACCTTC	CASSLGAGGASGYTF
TRBJ1-5	TRBV2	.	TGTGCCAGCAGTGACGTCGCCGGGGAGCAGCCCCAGCATTTT	CASSDVAGEQPQHF
TRBJ2-7	TRBV11-2	TRBD2	TGTGCCAGCAGCCCTAAGACTAGCGGGAGCGGCGAGCAGTACTTC	CASSPKTSGSGEQYF
TRBJ2-5	TRBV9	.	TGTGCCAGCAGCGCCAGGGGGGTCCCCCAAGAGACCCAGTACTTC	CASSARGVPQETQYF
TRBJ1-1	TRBV4-1	.	TGCGCCAGCAGCCAAGAAGAGGCGGTGGACACTGAAGCTTTCTTT	CASSQEEAVDTEAFF
TRBJ2-5	TRBV5-1	.	TGCACCAGCAGCTTGGGTGAGGGTTGGGCAGAGACCCAGTACTTC	CTSSLGEGWAETQYF
TRBJ2-2	TRBV27	.	TGTGCCAGGCTAGCGTCCATAACGAACACCGGGGAGCTGTTTTTT	CARLASITNTGELFF
TRBJ1-4	TRBV9	TRBD1	TGTGCCAGCAGCAGGGACAGGGGGGATGAAAAACTGTTTTTT	CASSRDRGDEKLFF
TRBJ2-7	TRBV19	.	TGTGCCAGTACCCCGGCAGGGTCCTACGAGCAGTACTTC	CASTPAGSYEQYF
TRBJ2-2	TRBV18	TRBD2	TGTGCCAGCTCCCGAAACGGACTAGAAAACACCGGGGAGCTGTTTTTT	CASSRNGLENTGELFF
TRBJ2-7	TRBV7-6	.	TGTGCCAGCAGCTTAGAGGGACATTCCTACGAGCAGTACTTC	CASSLEGHSYEQYF
TRBJ2-1	TRBV7-9	TRBD2	TGTGCCAGCAGCTTCGGACTAGCGGATGAGCAGTTCTTC	CASSFGLADEQFF
TRBJ2-7	TRBV29-1	TRBD1	TGCAGCGTCACGGGACAGACCACCTACGAGCAGTACTTC	CSVTGQTTYEQYF
TRBJ2-5	TRBV7-9	TRBD2	TGTGCCAGCAGGCAGCAGGGAGGGGAGACCCAGTACTTC	CASRQQGGETQYF
TRBJ2-5	TRBV4-3	.	TGCGCCAGCAGCCAAGAATTGAGGCTAGCTGTCGGGAGAAGGACAGAGACCCAGTACTTC	CASSQELRLAVGRRTETQYF
TRBJ2-1	TRBV7-3	.	TGTGCCAGCAGCTTATCTTGGCAAGACAATGAGCAGTTCTTC	CASSLSWQDNEQFF
TRBJ2-7	TRBV28	TRBD1	TGTGCCAGCAGATTTGACAGGGGGCCTTCCTACGAGCAGTACTTC	CASRFDRGPSYEQYF
TRBJ1-6	TRBV27	TRBD1	TGTGCCAGCAGTTTCGACAGGGGTGGGTCACCCCTCCACTTT	CASSFDRGGSPLHF
TRBJ2-3	TRBV19	TRBD1	TGTGCCAGTAGTACACTAGGACAGGGAGACACAGATACGCAGTATTTT	CASSTLGQGDTDTQYF
TRBJ2-1	TRBV7-9	.	TGTGCCAGCACCCTCGGAGGGTGGAATGAGCAGTTCTTC	CASTLGGWNEQFF
TRBJ2-3	TRBV18	TRBD1	TGTGCCAGCTCACCCCTGGGACAGACAACAGATACGCAGTATTTT	CASSPLGQTTDTQYF
TRBJ1-1	TRBV28	TRBD1	TGTGCCAGCAGCCCGGGGACAGGGCTTGAAAAAGCTTTCTTT	CASSPGTGLEKAFF
TRBJ2-4	TRBV5-1	TRBD2	TGCGCCAGCAGTTATCTAGCGGGAGGGTTAAACATTCAGTACTTC	CASSYLAGGLNIQYF
TRBJ1-5	TRBV28	.	TGTGCCAGCAGTTTTAACAGGGACCACAATCAGCCCCAGCATTTT	CASSFNRDHNQPQHF
TRBJ2-1	TRBV7-2	.	TGTGCCAGCATCCCGGCCGGCACTAGCAGTTACAATGAGCAGTTCTTC	CASIPAGTSSYNEQFF
TRBJ2-2	TRBV10-3	TRBD1	TGTGCCATCAGTGAGCCCGGGAAAAGGGGGCCCGGGGAGCTGTTTTTT	CAISEPGKRGPGELFF
TRBJ1-2	TRBV6-1	.	TGTGCCAGCAGTGTACAGGGCGCTGATGGCTACACCTTC	CASSVQGADGYTF
TRBJ2-6	TRBV5-4	.	TGTGCCAGCAGCTTGCTAGCCTCTGGGGCCAACGTCCTGACTTTC	CASSLLASGANVLTF
TRBJ2-7	TRBV19	TRBD1	TGTGCCAGTAGCAGGACAGGGTACGAGCAGTACTTC	CASSRTGYEQYF
TRBJ1-1	TRBV7-8	.	TGTGCCAGCAGCCCCCGAGGCTTCAACACTGAAGCTTTCTTT	CASSPRGFNTEAFF
TRBJ2-7	TRBV5-1	TRBD1	TGCGCCAGCCGCCCGGGACAGACCTCCTACGAGCAGTACTTC	CASRPGQTSYEQYF
TRBJ2-1	TRBV5-6	.	TGTGCCAGCAGCCGAGAACTAGCCGATAGCTCCTACAATGAGCAGTTCTTC	CASSRELADSSYNEQFF
TRBJ1-5	TRBV27	.	TGTGCCAGCGGGGCGAGCAGTGGGGCAAGGCCCCAGCATTTT	CASGASSGARPQHF
TRBJ2-7	TRBV5-1	TRBD2	TGCGCCAGCAGCTTGGAGACTAGCGGGAGCGCTCGGTACGAGCAGTACTTC	CASSLETSGSARYEQYF
TRBJ2-5	TRBV7-2	.	TGTGCCAGCAGCTTAGGGACAGCAGAGACCCAGTACTTC	CASSLGTAETQYF
TRBJ2-7	TRBV5-6	.	TGTGCCAGCAGCCGTTTAAACGAGCAGTACTTC	CASSRLNEQYF
TRBJ1-5	TRBV16	TRBD1	TGTGCCAGCAGCCAATTTGGATGGGACAGGGGGACCTTTAGCAATCAGCCCCAGCATTTT	CASSQFGWDRGTFSNQPQHF
TRBJ1-4	TRBV28	.	TGTGCCAGCAGTTTGGGCAGAAATGAAAAACTGTTTTTT	CASSLGRNEKLFF
TRBJ2-5	TRBV30	.	TGTGCCTGGGAGAGGAGCTTGGAGACCCAGTACTTC	CAWERSLETQYF